The source of this TCR beta chain is a study of shared clonotypes between healthy human individuals. The study, taken as a whole, reports: Non-shared clonotypes were found to have lower generation probabilities than the clonotypes that were shared by all four of the sorted-subset donors.

For this clone: Antigen unknown.

The CDR3 spans 15 residues. The germline V gene has CDR1 LGHNT and CDR2 FRNRAP. V gave up 2 bases and J gave up 10 bases, with 18 bases separating them. Method: immunoSEQ multiplex PCR; TCRdb's copy keeps in-frame clones and lacks some. This table holds about 2,500,000 clones, 85% to 95% found once. This TCR was recovered from a man aged 18-30 years in good health. This chain connects TRBV12-5 to TRBJ2-1, with D perhaps matching TRBD2 (6 bases). Source material: naive CD4+ T cells sorted from blood. Subset: CD45RA+ positively selected. The CDR3 region is CASGLNRLGLGEQFF. DNA of the CDR3: TGTGCTAGTGGTTTGAACCGACTAGGTCTAGGCGAGCAGTTCTTC.